This T cell receptor beta chain was identified in a study of CD8 T cells in ankylosing spondylitis (dated by TCRdb to about 2017). Concerning the study at large: To find TCR variants linked to disease, the study profiled T cell receptor beta repertoires in ankylosing spondylitis patients and healthy donors. Peripheral blood was sampled, and synovial fluid was additionally collected from ankylosing spondylitis patients. The full study cohort comprised 25 ankylosing spondylitis patients and over a hundred healthy donors.

Sequencing took place on an Illumina HiSeq 2500. TCR beta libraries were prepared by quantitative 5'-RACE with molecular barcodes. Per the original workflow: A new computational method, built on a probabilistic model of VDJ rearrangement, was used to identify disease-linked TCR variants. Using fastp at Q25 and MiXCR, TCRdb reprocessed the public reads and kept productive beta chains. Rows with a matching CDR3 protein are joined into one entry that keeps the most common DNA and genes. The V and J calls were determined by TCRdb, not by the authors. The sample table contains under 300,000 distinct CDR3 sequences; only one count was recorded for roughly a tenth of them. The biggest ten clones account for 2.5% to 3% of the sample. This clonotype has ten or more counts. Which antigen it targets is not known. Qualities for individual bases were not recorded, and no much larger clone is one base off. Study-level results and caveats: Some motif variants had previously been reported in the synovial fluid and blood of reactive arthritis patients, which suggests shared mechanisms of disease initiation. The disease-linked clones were reported to be significantly enriched in matched synovial fluid samples from ankylosing spondylitis patients. Blood from ankylosing spondylitis patients appeared to be characterized by a TCR beta motif made up of under 10 highly homologous amino acid variants. In peripheral blood, the disease-linked clones were found at relatively low frequencies and had a CD8+ phenotype.

The CDR3 holds 14 amino acids from the cysteine to the phenylalanine. The only DNA kept is the CDR3, 42 bases in frame from the first base. The junction shows trimming of 2 bases on V and 2 bases on J, plus 9 bases between the germline ends. The CDR1 and CDR2 encoded by the germline V gene are MNHEY and SVGAGI. Rearrangement joined TRBV6-5 to TRBJ1-2, with an unclear D gene assignment. The TCR sequence derives from a male donor with ankylosing spondylitis or in good health (not recorded which). The sample consisted of blood, either unsorted or a sorted T cell fraction (not recorded which). The CDR3 protein sequence reads: CASSYTAENYGYTF. The nucleotide sequence is TGTGCCAGCAGTTACACAGCTGAGAACTATGGCTACACCTTC.